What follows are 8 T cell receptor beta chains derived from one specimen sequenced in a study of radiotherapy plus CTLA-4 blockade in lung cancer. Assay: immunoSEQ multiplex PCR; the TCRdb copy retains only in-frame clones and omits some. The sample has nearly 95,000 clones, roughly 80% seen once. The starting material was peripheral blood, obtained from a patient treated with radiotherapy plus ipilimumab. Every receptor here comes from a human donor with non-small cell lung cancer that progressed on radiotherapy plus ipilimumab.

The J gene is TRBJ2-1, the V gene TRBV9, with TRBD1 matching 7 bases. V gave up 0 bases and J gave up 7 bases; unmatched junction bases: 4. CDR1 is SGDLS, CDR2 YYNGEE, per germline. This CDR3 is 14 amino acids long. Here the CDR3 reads CASSVVDRRNEQFF. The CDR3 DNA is TGTGCCAGCAGCGTAGTGGACAGGCGGAATGAGCAGTTCTTC.

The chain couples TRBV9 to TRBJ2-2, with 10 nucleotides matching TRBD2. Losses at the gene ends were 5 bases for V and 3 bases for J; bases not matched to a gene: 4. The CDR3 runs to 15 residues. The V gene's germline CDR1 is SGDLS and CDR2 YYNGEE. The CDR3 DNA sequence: TGTGCCAGCAGTGGTGGACTAGCGGACACCGGGGAGCTGTTTTTT. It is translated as CASSGGLADTGELFF. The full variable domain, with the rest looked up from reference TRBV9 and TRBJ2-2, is DSGVTQTPKHLITATGQRVTLRCSPRSGDLSVYWYQQSLDQGLQFLIQYYNGEERAKGNILERFSAQQFPDLHSELNLSSLELGDSALYFCASSGGLADTGELFFGEGSRLTVL.

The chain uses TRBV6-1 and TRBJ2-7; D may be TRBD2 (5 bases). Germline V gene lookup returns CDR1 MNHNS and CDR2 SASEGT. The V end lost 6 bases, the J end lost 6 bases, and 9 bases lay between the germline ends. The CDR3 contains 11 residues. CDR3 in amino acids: CASREASEQYV. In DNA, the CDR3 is TGTGCCAGCAGGGAGGCGTCCGAGCAGTACGTC.

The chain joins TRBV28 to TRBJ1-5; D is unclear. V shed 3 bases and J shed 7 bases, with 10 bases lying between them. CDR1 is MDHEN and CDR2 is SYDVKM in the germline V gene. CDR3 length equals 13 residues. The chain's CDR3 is CASSFGYRQPQHF. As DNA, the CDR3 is TGTGCCAGCAGTTTTGGCTATAGGCAGCCCCAGCATTTT.

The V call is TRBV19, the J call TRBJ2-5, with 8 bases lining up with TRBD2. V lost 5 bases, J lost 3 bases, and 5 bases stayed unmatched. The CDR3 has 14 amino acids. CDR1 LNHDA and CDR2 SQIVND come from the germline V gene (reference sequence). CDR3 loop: CASSLSLAEETQYF. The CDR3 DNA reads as TGTGCCAGTAGTCTCTCACTAGCGGAAGAGACCCAGTACTTC. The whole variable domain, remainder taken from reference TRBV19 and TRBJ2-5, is DGGITQSPKYLFRKEGQNVTLSCEQNLNHDAMYWYRQDPGQGLRLIYYSQIVNDFQKGDIAEGYSVSREKKESFPLTVTSAQKNPTAFYLCASSLSLAEETQYFGPGTRLLVL.

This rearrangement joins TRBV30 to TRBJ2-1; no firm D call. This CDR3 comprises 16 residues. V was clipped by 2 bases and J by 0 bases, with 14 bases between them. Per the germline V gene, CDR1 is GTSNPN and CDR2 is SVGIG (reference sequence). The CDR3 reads CAWSPPIIVSYNEQFF. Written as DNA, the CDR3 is TGTGCCTGGAGTCCACCAATCATTGTCTCCTACAATGAGCAGTTCTTC.

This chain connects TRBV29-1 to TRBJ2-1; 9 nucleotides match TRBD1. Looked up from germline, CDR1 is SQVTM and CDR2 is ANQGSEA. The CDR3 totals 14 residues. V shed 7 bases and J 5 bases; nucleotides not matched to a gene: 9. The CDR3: CSGSRDRVDNEQFF. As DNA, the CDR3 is TGCAGCGGATCCCGGGACAGGGTTGACAATGAGCAGTTCTTC.

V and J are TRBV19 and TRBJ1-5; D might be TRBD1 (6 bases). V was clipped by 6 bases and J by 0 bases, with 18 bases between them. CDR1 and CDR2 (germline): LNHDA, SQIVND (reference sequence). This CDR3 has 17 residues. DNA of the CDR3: TGTGCCAGTAGGTCCTGGACAGAAGTTTATAGCAATCAGCCCCAGCATTTT. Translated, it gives CASRSWTEVYSNQPQHF.